The entry below describes one TCR beta chain. Its matching antigen is unknown. No DNA is given; TCRdb re-called the 5' RACE reads and lists each CDR3 protein once. Its table lists around 100,000 distinct CDR3 sequences. CDR3 size: 15 residues. This specimen belongs to a study of T cells expressing NK-cell markers. Study-wide results and caveats: 1.0-7.0% of CD8+ T cells in six or seven donors belonged to dominant NKG2C+ clonotypes.

Sequencing was performed on blood T cells: a sorted CD56 or NKG2C T cell subset, CD4+ or CD8+ T cells, or bulk PBMC T cells (not recorded which). The rearrangement joins TRBV12-3 or TRBV12-4 to TRBJ1-5. This receptor was obtained from a woman between 18 and 75 years old in good health. The CDR3 reads CVSSLGSDPHQPQHF.